This TCR beta chain derives from a study of vaccination and CD4 T cells after COVID-19. Sequenced with the Oncomine TCR Beta short-read assay was DNA taken from cultured CD4+ T cells. Via MiXCR, TCRdb re-called the PCR reads, giving one row per CDR3 protein. The profile shows roughly 20,000 distinct CDR3 sequences, roughly 41% of them singletons. Treatment specified: approximately 10-day PBMC culture with coronavirus spike peptide pools or control peptides (ViraFEST assay). Concerning this clonotype: Its antigen remains unidentified.

The source material was CD4+ T cells from blood, cultured in vitro, sampled after SARS-CoV-2 vaccination. The TCR comes from a human donor who had recovered from COVID-19.

CDR3 sequence: CASAGQKNTGELFF. CDR3 sequence (DNA): TGTGCCAGTGCCGGCCAAAAGAACACCGGGGAGCTGTTTTTT. The genes are TRBV19 and TRBJ2-2; D uncertain. The V and J ends lost 8 bases and 1 base respectively, with 11 bases between them. The germline V gene encodes CDR1 LNHDA and CDR2 SQIVND (reference sequence). This CDR3 is built from 14 residues.